This is a list of T cell receptor beta chains from one sample in a study of cytomegalovirus exposure and HLA in healthy donors. Profiled with immunoSEQ multiplex PCR; TCRdb holds only in-frame clones, not every one. The sample includes more than 95,000 clones, more than 65% of them seen just once. Sequenced sample: PBMCs. Receptors were obtained from a young man in good health and CMV-seronegative. Each CDR3 is given with its conserved first and last residue. D genes are given only for firm matches. Only some rows state a clone size, as once, few, many or a class for expanded clones.

d_call,j_call,v_call,clone_size,cdr3_aa,cdr3_nt
.,TRBJ2-1,TRBV9,.,CASSVRGASYNEQFF,TGTGCCAGCAGCGTTCGGGGGGCCTCCTACAATGAGCAGTTCTTC
.,TRBJ1-2,TRBV28,.,CASTPLWGQGFGGYTF,TGTGCCAGCACCCCCTTGTGGGGACAAGGATTCGGTGGCTACACCTTC
.,TRBJ2-5,TRBV6-6,.,CASSYSERVGTQYF,TGTGCCAGCAGTTACTCGGAACGGGTCGGGACCCAGTACTTC
TRBD2,TRBJ2-5,TRBV5-6,.,CASSLEGRAQETQYF,TGTGCCAGCAGCTTGGAGGGGAGGGCCCAAGAGACCCAGTACTTC
TRBD2,TRBJ2-1,TRBV18,few,CASSPGRGGGFYNEQFF,TGTGCCAGCTCACCGGGACGTGGCGGGGGTTTTTACAATGAGCAGTTCTTC
TRBD1,TRBJ1-2,TRBV6-1,.,CASSEATGGGYGYTF,TGTGCCAGCAGTGAAGCGACAGGGGGCGGGTATGGCTACACCTTC
.,TRBJ2-7,TRBV6-5,.,CASSPSGLRYEQYF,TGTGCCAGCAGCCCCAGCGGGCTCCGCTACGAGCAGTACTTC
TRBD2,TRBJ2-3,TRBV5-6,.,CASRLRGGGRDTQYF,TGTGCCAGCCGTCTTAGGGGCGGGGGACGGGATACGCAGTATTTT
.,TRBJ1-2,TRBV5-4,once,CASSPPGGGLGYTF,TGTGCCAGCAGCCCGCCCGGCGGGGGTCTTGGCTACACCTTC
.,TRBJ2-3,TRBV4-1,.,CASSQDYSAGSTDTQYF,TGCGCCAGCAGCCAAGATTATTCCGCGGGGAGCACAGATACGCAGTATTTT
TRBD1,TRBJ2-1,TRBV18,.,CASSQPLRDRAYKVFF,TGTGCCAGCTCACAACCGCTTCGGGACAGGGCGTATAAAGTGTTCTTC
.,TRBJ2-5,TRBV6-1,.,CASSEALAGILRETQYF,TGTGCCAGCAGTGAAGCGCTCGCGGGGATTTTACGGGAGACCCAGTACTTC
.,TRBJ1-2,TRBV11-2,.,CASSLGSHMEGYTF,TGTGCCAGCAGCTTAGGGAGTCATATGGAGGGCTACACCTTC
.,TRBJ1-1,TRBV5-1,.,CASSLAGGRDTEAFF,TGCGCCAGCAGCTTGGCCGGGGGGCGGGACACTGAAGCTTTCTTT
.,TRBJ1-2,TRBV6-5,few,CASSYGQNYGYTF,TGTGCCAGCAGTTACGGACAGAACTATGGCTACACCTTC
TRBD2,TRBJ2-7,TRBV4-2,.,CASSQDLRTSGEYEQYF,TGTGCCAGCAGCCAAGATCTGAGGACTAGCGGGGAATACGAGCAGTACTTC
.,TRBJ2-3,TRBV7-8,.,CASSPNTGGTQYF,TGTGCCAGCAGCCCCAACACCGGGGGTACGCAGTATTTT
TRBD1,TRBJ1-2,TRBV19,once,CASSIVGGRGLDGYTF,TGTGCCAGTAGTATAGTCGGTGGCAGGGGGCTCGATGGCTACACCTTC
.,TRBJ2-1,TRBV19,.,CASSTSPAEKQFF,TGTGCCAGTAGTACTTCCCCGGCGGAAAAGCAGTTCTTC
.,TRBJ1-1,TRBV5-6,.,CASSSGVGTAFF,TGTGCCAGCAGCTCGGGGGTGGGTACAGCTTTCTTT
.,TRBJ1-4,TRBV7-8,.,CASSSERYSPNEKLFF,TGTGCCAGCAGCTCCGAACGGTACAGCCCTAATGAAAAACTGTTTTTT
.,TRBJ1-5,TRBV19,.,CASSLGQGTPPQHF,TGTGCCAGTAGTCTCGGGCAGGGCACACCCCCCCAGCATTTT
.,TRBJ1-5,TRBV19,.,CASTPWGGSNQPQHF,TGTGCCAGTACCCCATGGGGAGGCAGCAATCAGCCCCAGCATTTT
.,TRBJ2-1,TRBV11-1,.,CASSLSRGGEQFF,TGTGCCAGCAGCTTAAGTAGGGGCGGTGAGCAGTTCTTC
TRBD1,TRBJ1-1,TRBV29-1,.,CSVRDRVNTEAFF,TGCAGCGTTCGGGACAGAGTTAACACTGAAGCTTTCTTT
TRBD2,TRBJ2-7,TRBV6-5,once,CASSYNWRGGDEQYF,TGTGCCAGCAGTTACAACTGGCGGGGGGGGGACGAGCAGTACTTC
.,TRBJ1-3,TRBV27,.,CASSLGLGGGNTIYF,TGTGCCAGCAGTCTAGGCCTGGGGGGTGGAAACACCATATATTTT
.,TRBJ2-1,TRBV7-8,.,CASSSETGNNEQFF,TGTGCCAGCAGCTCAGAGACAGGCAACAATGAGCAGTTCTTC
TRBD1,TRBJ2-3,TRBV27,.,CASSLTGMYTQYF,TGTGCCAGCAGCTTGACAGGGATGTATACGCAGTATTTT
.,TRBJ2-3,TRBV9,.,CASSLRGDTRTDTQYF,TGTGCCAGCAGCCTCAGGGGGGACACTCGCACAGATACGCAGTATTTT
TRBD1,TRBJ1-1,TRBV2,.,CAPRRTGALSNTEAFF,TGTGCCCCCCGGCGGACAGGGGCCCTATCGAACACTGAAGCTTTCTTT